The following is a T cell receptor (beta chain) sequence with its context. Categorization into cohorts depended on clinical history that participants reported. Generated by immunoSEQ multiplex PCR, the TCRdb table keeps only in-frame clones and is missing some. This repertoire shows hundreds of thousands of clones, around 89% found once; its top ten account for 2% to 2.5%. This sample stems from a study of blood T cell repertoires in COVID-19. This CDR3 spans 14 amino acids. CDR1 and CDR2 (germline): LGHDT, YNNKEL (reference sequence). V lost 4 bases, J lost 6 bases, and 13 bases lay in between. The sequencing input was PBMCs or T cells enriched from blood (not recorded which). V usage is TRBV3-1 (or the pseudogene TRBV3-2) and J usage is TRBJ2-1; D gene ambiguous. This TCR was recovered from a woman aged 60-75 years in a cohort exposed to, infected with or recovered from COVID-19 (not recorded which). The CDR3 reads CASSLRAFPNEQFF. The CDR3 DNA reads as TGTGCCAGCAGCCTCCGAGCCTTTCCCAATGAGCAGTTCTTC.